The T cell receptor beta chain under discussion was sequenced for a study of cytomegalovirus exposure and HLA in healthy donors. Whole-study findings and limits: CMV serostatus was the only recorded immune exposure for donors.

This clone was seen only a few times. Antigen unknown. PCR was performed using 60 Vbeta and 13 Jbeta primers. In the original analysis: Per a later analysis, the number of unique TCR beta chains was roughly 80 million, of which around 9.9 million were shared. Data came from immunoSEQ multiplex PCR; TCRdb stores just in-frame clones and leaves some out. That table supplies the V and J calls and clone size; D and trimming were determined from the DNA. This sample has hundreds of thousands of clones; 70% to 80% occur once, and the top ten carry 1.8%. This CDR3 has 15 amino acids. Germline CDR1 is SGHRS and CDR2 is YFSETQ. Between the trimmed V and J ends, which lost 5 bases and 4 bases, there was a span of 15 bases.

This sequence joins TRBV5-1 and TRBJ2-2; D is perhaps TRBD2 (7 bases). The sample taken for sequencing was PBMCs. This receptor was identified in a woman in her thirties in good health and CMV-seronegative. For the CDR3, the DNA is TGCGCCAGCAGAGAGGGAGGGGGTCGCACCGGGGAGCTGTTTTTT. It codes for CASREGGGRTGELFF.